The 21 T cell receptor beta chains below were found in one sample sequenced in a study of CD8 T cells in Susac syndrome. Reverse transcription of roughly 0.45 to 1 ug RNA was performed with random hexamers. Each CDR3 protein is one row after TCRdb ran MiXCR on the immunoSEQ multiplex PCR reads. The table includes roughly 100,000 distinct CDR3 sequences, approximately 93% detected once. The specimen was CD8+ T cells from PBMCs. The source is a human donor with Susac syndrome.

The chain is built from TRBV29-1 and TRBJ2-5; 8 bases line up with TRBD1. Trimming at V came to 6 bases and at J to 5 bases, leaving 11 bases not matched to a gene. CDR3 size: 14 residues. Per the germline V gene, CDR1 is SQVTM and CDR2 is ANQGSEA. CDR3 region: CSVGRAGGRETQYF. CDR3 DNA sequence: TGCAGCGTAGGACGCGCAGGGGGCAGGGAGACCCAGTACTTC.

The V and J genes are TRBV5-6 and TRBJ2-1; D may be TRBD2 (6 bases). CDR1 and CDR2 from the germline V gene are SGHDT and YYEEEE. V was clipped by 0 bases and J by 2 bases, with 9 bases between them. This CDR3 region has 15 residues. The CDR3 loop reads CASSLGGGTYNEQFF. CDR3 bases: TGTGCCAGCAGCTTGGGAGGAGGGACCTACAATGAGCAGTTCTTC.

The chain links TRBV4-1 to TRBJ1-1; D not resolved. Germline V CDR1 and CDR2: MGHRA, YSYEKL. Trimming cost V 0 bases and J 7 bases, with 6 bases left between them. This CDR3 is 12 amino acids long. In DNA, the CDR3 is TGCGCCAGCAGCCAAGACGGAGGTGAAGCTTTCTTT. It yields the protein CASSQDGGEAFF.

This chain connects TRBV7-6 to TRBJ2-1; D remains ambiguous. Germline V gene lookup returns CDR1 SGHVS and CDR2 FNYEAQ. V was clipped by 0 bases and J by 2 bases, with 17 bases between them. The CDR3 has 18 residues. CDR3 loop: CASSLAPHTAPTYNEQFF. In nucleotides, the CDR3 is TGTGCCAGCAGCTTAGCTCCCCACACCGCGCCCACCTACAATGAGCAGTTCTTC.

This sequence joins TRBV23-1 and TRBJ1-1, with TRBD1 matching over 9 bases. TRBV23-1 has ORF status, its function being uncertain. The CDR3 loop spans 15 amino acids. V trimming: 0 bases; J trimming: 8 bases; junction bases outside the gene matches: 7. Here the CDR3 DNA reads TGCGCCAGCAGTCAATCGACCCTTACAGGGGGCGAAGCTTTCTTT. Its protein is CASSQSTLTGGEAFF.

The V call is TRBV18, the J call TRBJ1-2; the D is unclear. The length of the CDR3 is 13 residues. Germline loops: CDR1 KGHSH, CDR2 LQKENI. Trimming left V 2 bases short and J 3 bases short, with 7 bases between. This CDR3 reads CASSPKADYGYTF. Written as DNA, the CDR3 is TGTGCCAGCTCACCAAAGGCGGACTATGGCTACACCTTC. The variable domain in full, completed from reference TRBV18 and TRBJ1-2, reads NAGVMQNPRHLVRRRGQEARLRCSPMKGHSHVYWYRQLPEEGLKFMVYLQKENIIDESGMPKERFSAEFPKEGPSILRIQQVVRGDSAAYFCASSPKADYGYTFGSGTRLTVV.

The DNA of the CDR3 is TGTGCCAGTAGTAGGCGACAGGGGGGGTTCTCCTACGAGCAGTACTTC. This gives the protein CASSRRQGGFSYEQYF. The V gene is TRBV19, the J gene TRBJ2-7; 9 positions agree with TRBD1. Trimming took 4 bases from V and 0 from J; bases not matched to a gene: 7. The CDR3 extends over 16 amino acids. Per the germline V gene, CDR1 is LNHDA and CDR2 is SQIVND (reference sequence).

The chain couples TRBV9 to TRBJ1-2; 9 bases line up with TRBD1. V was pared by 0 bases and J by 5 bases, with 5 bases of the junction left unmatched. The CDR3 covers 15 residues. Looked up from germline, CDR1 is SGDLS and CDR2 is YYNGEE. The CDR3 region is CASSVAGTGTYGYTF. DNA of the CDR3: TGTGCCAGCAGCGTAGCGGGGACAGGGACGTATGGCTACACCTTC.

Note on this clonotype: Germline and junction disagree at one end, which may indicate a read error. The chain uses TRBV20-1 and TRBJ2-1; 8 bases are shared with TRBD1. CDR3 length equals 13 residues. The germline V gene encodes CDR1 DFQATT and CDR2 SNEGSKA (reference sequence). The CDR3 region is CSAPCGQGQRRGF. CDR3 nucleotides: TGCAGTGCCCCCTGCGGACAGGGTCAAAGGAGGGGATTC.

The chain couples TRBV7-9 to TRBJ1-6; TRBD1 matches at 8 bases. J was trimmed by 9 bases and V by 5 bases; bases with no gene match: 9. CDR1 is SEHNR, CDR2 FQNEAQ, per germline (reference sequence). This CDR3 spans 15 amino acids. CDR3 sequence reads: CASSHLGQGSSPLHF. DNA of the CDR3: TGTGCCAGCAGCCACCTCGGACAGGGCAGTTCACCCCTCCACTTT.

V and J are TRBV5-4 and TRBJ1-6; no clear D. Germline V CDR1 and CDR2: SGHNT, YYREEE (reference sequence). Trimming pared 2 bases from V and 0 bases from J, leaving 9 bases between. This CDR3 comprises 16 residues. The CDR3 DNA is TGTGCCAGCAGCTTCTTCGGGAACTCCTATAATTCACCCCTCCACTTT. Protein: CASSFFGNSYNSPLHF.

The rearrangement links TRBV5-8 to TRBJ1-1; D unresolved. The germline CDR1 and CDR2 sequences are SGHTS and YDEGEE. The CDR3 is made up of 12 amino acids. V dropped 2 bases and J dropped 8 bases, with 10 bases sitting between them. The CDR3 is CASSFGPPEAFF. CDR3 sequence (DNA): TGTGCCAGCAGCTTTGGGCCCCCCGAAGCTTTCTTT.

V and J are TRBV9 and TRBJ2-5, with D perhaps matching TRBD1 or TRBD2 (6 bases each). Germline values: CDR1 SGDLS, CDR2 YYNGEE. V dropped 3 bases and J dropped 5 bases, with 11 bases sitting between them. The CDR3 is 13 residues long. CDR3 region: CASSGGAVETQYF. The CDR3 DNA follows: TGTGCCAGCAGCGGGGGGGCCGTGGAGACCCAGTACTTC.

A single count supports this clonotype. V is TRBV29-1 and J is TRBJ2-1, with D possibly matching TRBD1 (5 bases). Germline lookup yields CDR1 SQVTM and CDR2 ANQGSEA. The CDR3 covers 15 residues. The V end was cut by 2 bases, the J end by 9 bases, with 20 bases between. CDR3 sequence (DNA): TGCAGCGTTGAACGTCAGGGCAGGGCGACCGGTGAGCAGTTCTTC. It encodes CSVERQGRATGEQFF.

The chain links TRBV7-9 to TRBJ2-7; D is unresolved. V lost 3 bases to trimming and J lost 2 bases, with 8 bases between them. This CDR3 is 13 amino acids long. CDR1 and CDR2 from the germline V gene are SEHNR and FQNEAQ (reference sequence). CDR3 loop: CASSFPETYEQYF. The CDR3 DNA is TGTGCCAGCAGCTTCCCGGAGACCTACGAGCAGTACTTC.

V usage is TRBV5-6 and J usage is TRBJ2-1, with 9 bases lining up with TRBD2. V shed 3 bases, J shed 5 bases, and the junction held 9 bases outside the gene matches. The CDR3 runs 16 residues. Germline V gene lookup returns CDR1 SGHDT and CDR2 YYEEEE. For the CDR3, the DNA is TGTGCCAGCAGCTCGAGAGGACTAGCGACCAACAATGAGCAGTTCTTC. Protein sequence: CASSSRGLATNNEQFF.

This clonotype was observed a single time. The V call is TRBV12-3 or TRBV12-4, the J call TRBJ1-2; D call uncertain. V shed 6 bases and J shed 8 bases, with 10 bases lying between them. CDR3 size: 11 residues. CDR3 amino acids: CASSPSLGYTF. CDR3 sequence (DNA): TGTGCCAGCAGCCCGAGTTTGGGCTACACCTTC.

V and J are TRBV5-1 and TRBJ1-2; 9 bases line up with TRBD1. Germline trimming cut 7 bases from V and 4 bases from J; bases unmatched to any gene: 5. Germline V lookup: CDR1 SGHRS, CDR2 YFSETQ. The length of the CDR3 is 13 residues. The CDR3 bases are TGCGCCAGCGGACAGGGGATTCCCTATGGCTACACCTTC. It encodes CASGQGIPYGYTF.

This chain connects TRBV20-1 to TRBJ1-1; weak D call: TRBD1 (5 bases). Germline lookup yields CDR1 DFQATT and CDR2 SNEGSKA (reference sequence). The V gene lost 3 bases and the J gene lost 4 bases, with 12 bases spanning the gap. The CDR3 length is 13 residues. The CDR3 protein is CSARPVGVTEAFF. The CDR3, as DNA: TGCAGTGCTAGGCCAGTGGGGGTCACTGAAGCTTTCTTT.

This clonotype was seen only once. The CDR3 nucleotides are TGTGCCAGCAGCCGGGGGCGATCCGGGGAGCTGTTTTTT. Protein product: CASSRGRSGELFF. The chain recombines TRBV6-5 with TRBJ2-2; D may match TRBD1 or TRBD2 (6 bases each). Germline V gene lookup returns CDR1 MNHEY and CDR2 SVGAGI. With 6 bases removed from V and 6 bases from J, the gap between germline ends came to 11 bases. The CDR3 spans 13 residues.

The V and J genes are TRBV14 and TRBJ1-1; tentative D call: TRBD1 (5 bases). Trimming took 4 bases from V and 1 from J, leaving 13 bases between them. The CDR3 has 15 residues. Germline values: CDR1 SGHDN, CDR2 FVKESK. CDR3 protein: CASSPRGTRNTEAFF. The CDR3 DNA reads TGTGCCAGCAGCCCCAGAGGGACCCGGAACACTGAAGCTTTCTTT.